The 6 T cell receptor beta chains presented below share a single source sample, sequenced in a study of monozygotic twins with inflammatory bowel disease (dated by TCRdb to about 2019). The library was produced with 5' RACE. The listed sequencing device is Illumina HiSeq 2500. The reads were reprocessed in TCRdb, with one entry per CDR3 protein sequence and no accompanying DNA. This sample's table lists about 380,000 distinct CDR3 sequences. The top ten clonotypes cover approximately 2.8% of the sample. The sequenced sample was blood. The receptors were gathered from a human donor with ulcerative colitis or Crohn's disease, or a healthy co-twin of an affected twin (not recorded which).

This chain connects TRBV2 to TRBJ2-5. CDR1 is SNHLY and CDR2 is FYNNEI in the germline V gene. This CDR3 region has 15 residues. This CDR3 reads CASSEQEWVRETQYF.

The chain joins TRBV21-1 to TRBJ2-5; TCRdb reports TRBD1, a call that lacks DNA to check it against. TRBV21-1 is flagged as a pseudogene. The CDR3 spans 16 residues. The CDR3 is CASNPRTGRSKETQYF.

V and J are TRBV7-6 and TRBJ2-7; the TRBD2 assignment by TCRdb is unverifiable without DNA. In germline, CDR1 is SGHVS, CDR2 FNYEAQ. The CDR3 is made up of 15 amino acids. CDR3: CASSLGGPGFKEQYF.

The chain combines TRBV19 with TRBJ2-1; TCRdb indicates TRBD2, and absent DNA this call remains unverified. Germline CDR1 is LNHDA and CDR2 is SQIVND (reference sequence). The CDR3 consists of 16 residues. CDR3 amino acids: CASSSRLSGGYNEQFF. Together with reference TRBV19 and TRBJ2-1, the CDR3 gives the full variable domain: DGGITQSPKYLFRKEGQNVTLSCEQNLNHDAMYWYRQDPGQGLRLIYYSQIVNDFQKGDIAEGYSVSREKKESFPLTVTSAQKNPTAFYLCASSSRLSGGYNEQFFGPGTRLTVL.

V gene TRBV20-1 combines with J gene TRBJ1-1; TCRdb names TRBD1, which stays unverified in the absence of DNA. The V gene's germline CDR1 is DFQATT and CDR2 SNEGSKA (reference sequence). CDR3 length equals 15 residues. Here the CDR3 reads CSAHTPGISNTEAFF.

This sequence joins TRBV3-1 and TRBJ2-2; TCRdb's D gene call, TRBD1, goes unchecked for lack of DNA. This CDR3 has 14 residues. The germline V gene encodes CDR1 LGHDT and CDR2 YNNKEL (reference sequence). The chain's CDR3 is CASSQVGGTGELFF.